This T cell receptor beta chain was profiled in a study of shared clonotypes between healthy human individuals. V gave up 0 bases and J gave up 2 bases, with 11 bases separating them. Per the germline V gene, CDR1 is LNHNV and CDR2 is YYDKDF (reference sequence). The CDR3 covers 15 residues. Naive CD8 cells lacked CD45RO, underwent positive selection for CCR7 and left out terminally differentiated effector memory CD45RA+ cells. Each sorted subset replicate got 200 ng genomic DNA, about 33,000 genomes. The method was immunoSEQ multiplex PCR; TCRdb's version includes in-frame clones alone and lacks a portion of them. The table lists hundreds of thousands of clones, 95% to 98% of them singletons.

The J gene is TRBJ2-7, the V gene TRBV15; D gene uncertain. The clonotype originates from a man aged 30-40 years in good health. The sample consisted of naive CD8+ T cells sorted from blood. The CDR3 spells CATSRDTTSTYEQYF. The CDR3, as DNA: TGTGCCACCAGCAGAGATACTACCTCAACCTACGAGCAGTACTTC.